This entry is about one TCR beta chain. Authors' methods: The assay estimated nucleated cells by amplifying reference gene primers. Produced via immunoSEQ multiplex PCR; TCRdb's table is partial and in-frame only. V, J and clone size were drawn from that table, and D and trimming were deduced from the DNA. The table has approximately 440,000 clones, 90% seen once. This record comes from a study of blood T cell repertoires in COVID-19. Study details: The analysed material was cDNA or gDNA that came from T cells, B-cell-depleted T cells, or PBMCs.

Trimming took off 3 bases at V and 2 bases at J, with 17 bases between the two ends. Germline CDR1 is SGDLS and CDR2 is YYNGEE. The CDR3 runs 16 residues. Living in about two dozen US areas, the participants were between 18 and 89 years of age. Participant-given clinical history determined each cohort assignment. Sequencing input: PBMCs or T cells enriched from blood (not recorded which). The sequence derives from a man between 18 and 29 years old who had recovered from COVID-19. V is TRBV9 and J is TRBJ1-1, with D maybe TRBD1 (6 bases). CDR3 sequence (DNA): TGTGCCAGCAGCGCCGCCGGGACAAGGACAAACACTGAAGCTTTCTTT. This sequence encodes CASSAAGTRTNTEAFF. The full variable domain, with the rest looked up from reference TRBV9 and TRBJ1-1, is DSGVTQTPKHLITATGQRVTLRCSPRSGDLSVYWYQQSLDQGLQFLIQYYNGEERAKGNILERFSAQQFPDLHSELNLSSLELGDSALYFCASSAAGTRTNTEAFFGQGTRLTVV.